The 20 T cell receptor beta chains below all came from one sample that was sequenced in a study of blood T cell repertoires in COVID-19. This table comes from immunoSEQ multiplex PCR, and its TCRdb copy is limited to in-frame clones, with some not included. The sample lists over 60,000 clones; more than 80% were seen once. Sequencing used peripheral blood. These receptors all come from a human donor in a cohort sampled during active COVID-19.

The genes are TRBV6-2 or TRBV6-3 and TRBJ2-1; 8 bases agree with TRBD1. Trimming took 6 bases from V and 6 from J; bases not matched to a gene: 13. CDR3 length: 16 amino acids. Germline V gene data show CDR1 as MNHEY and CDR2 as SVGEGT. The CDR3 nucleotides read TGTGCCAGCAGCCGACCTGCAGGGGGCCCCAGCAATGAGCAGTTCTTC. Protein: CASSRPAGGPSNEQFF.

J is TRBJ1-4 and V is TRBV15; TRBD1 is a possible D gene (5 bases). The V gene's germline CDR1 is LNHNV and CDR2 YYDKDF (reference sequence). V shed 1 base and J shed 8 bases, with 8 bases lying between them. The CDR3 consists of 13 residues. As DNA, the CDR3 is TGTGCCACCAGCAGAGCGGAGGGGGAAAAACTGTTTTTT. It translates to CATSRAEGEKLFF.

On this clone: One end of the junction is discordant with germline, which a read error may explain. The gene calls are TRBV27 and TRBJ2-7; tentative D call: TRBD1 (5 bases). The CDR3 has 12 residues. The germline CDR1 and CDR2 sequences are MNHEY and SMNVEV (reference sequence). CDR3 DNA sequence: TGTGCCAGCAGTTCTGGTGGTACAGGCCTTAACTTC. It is translated as CASSSGGTGLNF.

The chain is built from TRBV5-1 and TRBJ2-5, with D possibly being TRBD1 (6 bases). The CDR3 length is 14 residues. Germline assignment: CDR1 SGHRS and CDR2 YFSETQ. Trimming cost V 0 bases and J 1 base, with 7 bases left between them. This CDR3 reads CASSLGTAQETQYF. Written as DNA, the CDR3 is TGCGCCAGCAGCTTGGGGACAGCCCAAGAGACCCAGTACTTC.

This chain connects TRBV4-1 to TRBJ1-4; maybe TRBD1 (6 bases). The germline gives CDR1 MGHRA, CDR2 YSYEKL. This CDR3 has 16 amino acids. Trimming removed 4 bases from V and 5 bases from J, with 17 bases in between. The CDR3 loop reads CASSLGQLFSNEKLFF. CDR3 coding DNA: TGCGCCAGCAGCCTAGGACAGCTATTTTCCAATGAAAAACTGTTTTTT.

This chain connects TRBV24-1 to TRBJ2-7; D not resolved. The CDR3 has 16 residues. Germline CDR1 KGHDR, CDR2 SFDVKD. V dropped 0 bases and J dropped 1 base, with 12 bases sitting between them. CDR3 sequence: CATSDLGRSPSYEQYF. The CDR3 DNA reads TGTGCCACCAGTGATTTGGGCAGGTCCCCATCCTACGAGCAGTACTTC.

J is TRBJ1-2 and V is TRBV5-1, with 7 bases lining up with TRBD1. Looked up from germline, CDR1 is SGHRS and CDR2 is YFSETQ. V shed 2 bases, J shed 3 bases, and the junction held 7 bases outside the gene matches. This CDR3 contains 15 residues. This chain's CDR3 is CASSLDTGQYYGYTF. The CDR3 region has the DNA TGCGCCAGCAGCTTAGATACGGGACAGTACTATGGCTACACCTTC.

The J gene is TRBJ2-5, the V gene TRBV9; 7 positions match TRBD1. The CDR3 has 13 amino acids. V gave up 4 bases and J gave up 2 bases; unmatched junction bases: 2. Per the germline V gene, CDR1 is SGDLS and CDR2 is YYNGEE. The CDR3 sequence: CASSQGQQETQYF. The CDR3 bases are TGTGCCAGCAGCCAGGGACAGCAAGAGACCCAGTACTTC. The full variable domain, in which reference TRBV9 and TRBJ2-5 provide the parts outside the CDR3, is DSGVTQTPKHLITATGQRVTLRCSPRSGDLSVYWYQQSLDQGLQFLIQYYNGEERAKGNILERFSAQQFPDLHSELNLSSLELGDSALYFCASSQGQQETQYFGPGTRLLVL.

The chain combines TRBV28 with TRBJ2-7; TRBD2 is a possible D gene (6 bases). The CDR3 spans 17 residues. Germline V lookup: CDR1 MDHEN, CDR2 SYDVKM. The V end lost 5 bases, the J end lost 2 bases, and 22 bases lay between the germline ends. Here the CDR3 reads CASSGPGRGPGAYEQYF. The CDR3 DNA reads TGTGCCAGCAGTGGGCCGGGACGGGGACCGGGGGCCTACGAGCAGTACTTC.

The chain is built from TRBV10-2 and TRBJ1-1; 7 nucleotides align to TRBD1. Trimming cost V 4 bases and J 1 base; bases outside gene matches: 6. Germline assignment: CDR1 WSHSY and CDR2 SAAADI. The CDR3 has 15 residues. The CDR3 nucleotides are TGCGCCAGCAGTGTAACAGGGGCACCGAACACTGAAGCTTTCTTT. Encoded protein: CASSVTGAPNTEAFF.

The V call is TRBV2, the J call TRBJ1-4, with D possibly being TRBD1 (5 bases). From germline, CDR1 is SNHLY and CDR2 FYNNEI. Trimming left V 5 bases short and J 12 bases short, with 22 bases between. This CDR3 comprises 15 residues. CDR3 sequence (DNA): TGTGCCAGCAGTACCTCAGGGTCGCCTATACGGGAACTGTTTTTT. It encodes CASSTSGSPIRELFF.

The gene calls are TRBV3-1 (or the pseudogene TRBV3-2) and TRBJ2-2; unclear D gene. This CDR3 comprises 13 residues. V was clipped by 3 bases and J by 6 bases, with 8 bases between them. Germline values: CDR1 LGHDT, CDR2 YNNKEL (reference sequence). The chain's CDR3 is CASSHRTAGELFF. In nucleotides, the CDR3 is TGTGCCAGCAGCCATAGAACAGCCGGGGAGCTGTTTTTT.

A few counts support this clone. The chain employs TRBV3-1 (or the pseudogene TRBV3-2) and TRBJ2-3; 10 positions match TRBD2. J lost 11 bases, V lost 0 bases, and 5 bases had no gene match. This CDR3 is built from 14 residues. The germline V gene encodes CDR1 LGHDT and CDR2 YNNKEL (reference sequence). DNA of the CDR3: TGTGCCAGCAGCCAAGATACTAGCGGGAATAGGCAGTATTTT. This codes for CASSQDTSGNRQYF.

The chain combines TRBV15 with TRBJ2-5; 10 positions agree with TRBD2. The CDR3 is 16 amino acids. The V gene end was trimmed by 1 base and the J gene end by 1 base; junction bases not matched to a gene: 3. Germline V gene sequence: CDR1 LNHNV, CDR2 YYDKDF (reference sequence). CDR3 region: CATSRGLAGSQETQYF. The CDR3 DNA is TGTGCCACCAGCAGAGGACTAGCGGGCTCCCAAGAGACCCAGTACTTC.

The chain combines TRBV19 with TRBJ1-5, with a weak D call TRBD1 (6 bases). There are 14 residues in the CDR3. V shed 2 bases and J shed 3 bases, with 8 bases lying between them. CDR1 LNHDA and CDR2 SQIVND come from the germline V gene (reference sequence). In nucleotides, the CDR3 is TGTGCCAGTAGTATACAGGGGAACAATCAGCCCCAGCATTTT. It specifies CASSIQGNNQPQHF.

This chain links TRBV9 with TRBJ2-6; D is undetermined. The CDR3 covers 17 residues. Germline CDR1 reads SGDLS; CDR2 reads YYNGEE. V lost 0 bases, J lost 1 base, and 11 bases lay in between. The CDR3 spells CASSVVGRQSGANVLTF. The CDR3, as DNA: TGTGCCAGCAGCGTAGTAGGCAGACAATCTGGGGCCAACGTCCTGACTTTC.

This clone was observed a few times. The J gene is TRBJ2-7, the V gene TRBV27; D remains unclear. Trimming pared 3 bases from V and 5 bases from J, leaving 11 bases between. This CDR3 is built from 13 residues. Germline assignment: CDR1 MNHEY and CDR2 SMNVEV (reference sequence). This CDR3 is CASSFPSRHEQYF. DNA of the CDR3: TGTGCCAGCAGTTTCCCATCTAGGCACGAGCAGTACTTC.

This chain connects TRBV27 to TRBJ2-2; 7 positions match TRBD2. The CDR3 is made up of 17 amino acids. From germline, CDR1 is MNHEY and CDR2 SMNVEV (reference sequence). J lost 5 bases, V lost 0 bases, and 9 bases had no gene match. DNA for the CDR3: TGTGCCAGCAGTTTATCCAGGGCGGGAGTGGGAACCGGGGAGCTGTTTTTT. Translated: CASSLSRAGVGTGELFF.

The chain recombines TRBV19 with TRBJ1-1, with D possibly matching TRBD1 (5 bases). CDR1 and CDR2 (germline): LNHDA, SQIVND (reference sequence). CDR3 length: 13 residues. The V end lost 6 bases, the J end lost 0 bases, and 8 bases lay between the germline ends. DNA for the CDR3: TGTGCCAGTAGGACAGAGATGAACACTGAAGCTTTCTTT. This codes for CASRTEMNTEAFF.

The CDR3 bases are TGCGCCAGCAGCTTTGGACTAGAGGCGGATACGCAGTATTTT. Translation gives CASSFGLEADTQYF. The V and J genes are TRBV5-1 and TRBJ2-3; 7 bases match TRBD2. With V trimmed by 2 bases and J by 6 bases, 6 bases remained unmatched. The V gene's germline CDR1 is SGHRS and CDR2 YFSETQ. The CDR3 length is 14 residues.